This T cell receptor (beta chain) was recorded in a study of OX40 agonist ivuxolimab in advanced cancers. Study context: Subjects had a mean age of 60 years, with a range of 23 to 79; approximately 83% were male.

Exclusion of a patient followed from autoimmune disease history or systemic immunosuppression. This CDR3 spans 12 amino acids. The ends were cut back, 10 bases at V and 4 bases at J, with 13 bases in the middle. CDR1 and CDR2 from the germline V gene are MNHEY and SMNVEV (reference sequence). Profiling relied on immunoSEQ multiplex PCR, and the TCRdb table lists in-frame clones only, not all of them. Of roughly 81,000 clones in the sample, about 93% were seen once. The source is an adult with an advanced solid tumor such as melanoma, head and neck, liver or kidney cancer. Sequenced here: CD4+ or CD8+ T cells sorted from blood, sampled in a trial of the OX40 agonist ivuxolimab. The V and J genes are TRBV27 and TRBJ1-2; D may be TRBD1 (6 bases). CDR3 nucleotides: TGTGCCACGAGGGGGATAACCTATGGCTACACCTTC. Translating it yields CATRGITYGYTF.